This entry concerns a single TCR beta chain. Its antigen is unidentified. UMIs and sample barcodes were carried by the TCR alpha and TCR beta cDNA libraries that 5'RACE produced using constant-segment primers. TCRdb ran MiXCR on the 5' RACE reads and lists one entry per CDR3 protein. The profile shows more than 400,000 distinct CDR3 sequences, 18% of them singletons. The data belong to a study of T-cell memory formation after mild COVID-19. Overall study findings and caveats: The main location of contracting CD4+ clones was CM and EM, and that of contracting CD8+ clones was EMRA. Contracting clones from day 15 to 85 showed balanced CD4/CD8; later expanders favored CD4+.

V dropped 5 bases and J dropped 2 bases, with 15 bases sitting between them. The CDR3 is made up of 16 amino acids. The germline gives CDR1 KGHDR, CDR2 SFDVKD. The TCR was taken from an adult woman who had mild COVID-19 (a few samples of this study predate the infection). Cell type and time point are not known. The specimen was PBMCs or a T cell subset sorted from them (not recorded which). The chain couples TRBV24-1 to TRBJ2-1; D is possibly TRBD1 (6 bases). Here the CDR3 DNA reads TGTGCCACCAGTGGCCCCGACAGGTGGGCCTACAATGAGCAGTTCTTC. Translation: CATSGPDRWAYNEQFF.